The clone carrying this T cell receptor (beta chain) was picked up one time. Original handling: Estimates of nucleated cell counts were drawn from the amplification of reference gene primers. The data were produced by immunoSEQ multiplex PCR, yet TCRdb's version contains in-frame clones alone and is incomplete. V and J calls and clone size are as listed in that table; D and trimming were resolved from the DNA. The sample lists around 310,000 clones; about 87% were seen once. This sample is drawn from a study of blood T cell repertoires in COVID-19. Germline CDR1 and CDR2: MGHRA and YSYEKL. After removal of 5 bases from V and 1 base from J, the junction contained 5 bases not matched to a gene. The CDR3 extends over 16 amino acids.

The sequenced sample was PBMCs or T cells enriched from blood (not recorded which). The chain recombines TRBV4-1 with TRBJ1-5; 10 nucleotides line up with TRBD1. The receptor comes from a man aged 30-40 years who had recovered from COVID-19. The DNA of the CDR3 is TGCGCCAGCAGCTTAGACAGGGGGCGAAGCAATCAGCCCCAGCATTTT. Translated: CASSLDRGRSNQPQHF.